Listed below are T cell receptor beta chains from one sample, sequenced in a study of CD8+ T cells in alopecia areata. Repertoires were generated with immunoSEQ multiplex PCR, while TCRdb's copy carries only in-frame clones and drops some. Of 65,000 to 90,000 clones listed, 51% are singletons. The sample taken for sequencing was NKG2D-high CD8+ T cells sorted from blood. The receptors originated from a human donor with alopecia areata. Each CDR3 is given with its conserved first and last residue. The D gene is left open where the match is weak. Not all rows give a size; the values are once, few, many and, for expanded clones, a class.

CDR3nt,CDR3aa,abundance,j_gene,d_gene,v_gene
TGTGCCAGCAAGAGCAGGGTGGACACCGGGGAGCTGTTTTTT,CASKSRVDTGELFF,NA,TRBJ2-2,NA,TRBV2
TGCAGCATTGCCTCAGGGACCGAAGCTTTCTTT,CSIASGTEAFF,few,TRBJ1-1,NA,TRBV29-1
TGTGCCACCAGCATGGGAAGCTCCTACGAGCAGTACTTC,CATSMGSSYEQYF,NA,TRBJ2-7,NA,TRBV15
TGTGCCAGCAGCTTAGAACTCCTCTCCTACGAGCAGTACTTC,CASSLELLSYEQYF,NA,TRBJ2-7,NA,TRBV13
TGTGCCAGCAGCAGTGGGACAGGGGCCGATCAGCCCCAGCATTTT,CASSSGTGADQPQHF,NA,TRBJ1-5,TRBD1,TRBV7-9
TGCAGCGTCATAACCATGAACACTGAAGCCTTCTTT,CSVITMNTEAFF,NA,TRBJ1-1,NA,TRBV29-1
TGTGCCAGCAGTTACGCAGGCGACACGGGAGAGCAGTTCTTC,CASSYAGDTGEQFF,NA,TRBJ2-1,NA,TRBV6-5
TGCGCCAGCAGCCATCACTACGAGCAGTACTTC,CASSHHYEQYF,once,TRBJ2-7,NA,TRBV4-1
TGTGCCAGCAGCCAGATGGAGCGGGAGAGGTACGAGCAGTACTTC,CASSQMERERYEQYF,once,TRBJ2-7,TRBD2,TRBV11-2
TGTGCCAGCAGCCTCGGGACAACACTCAGCACAGATACGCAGTATTTT,CASSLGTTLSTDTQYF,once,TRBJ2-3,NA,TRBV13
TGCAGCGTTGAGGAGTATGGGGAGCAGTTCTTC,CSVEEYGEQFF,few,TRBJ2-1,NA,TRBV29-1
TGTGCCAGCAGTTTATTTCCAACTAATGAAAAACTGTTTTTT,CASSLFPTNEKLFF,NA,TRBJ1-4,NA,TRBV27
TGTGCCATACTAGGACCCGAGGATACGCAGTATTTT,CAILGPEDTQYF,NA,TRBJ2-3,NA,TRBV2
TGTGCCAGCAGAGTCAGGGGTGGATCACCCCTCCACTTT,CASRVRGGSPLHF,NA,TRBJ1-6,NA,TRBV28
TGTGCCAGCAGTGCCATTCGGTCCTCCGGCGGAGATACGCAGTATTTT,CASSAIRSSGGDTQYF,NA,TRBJ2-3,NA,TRBV27
TGTGCCACCAGCAGAGATCAGGGCTCTGGGGCCAACGTCCTGACTTTC,CATSRDQGSGANVLTF,NA,TRBJ2-6,NA,TRBV15
TGCAGCGTAGTCGGGACTTCAATTGGAAATGAGCAGTTCTTC,CSVVGTSIGNEQFF,NA,TRBJ2-1,NA,TRBV29-1
TGCAGCGTTCCGTGGGGGGAGCAGTTCTTC,CSVPWGEQFF,few,TRBJ2-1,NA,TRBV29-1
TGTGCCTGGACTCCCGGGACGACCGGGGAGCTGTTTTTT,CAWTPGTTGELFF,NA,TRBJ2-2,NA,TRBV30
TGTGCCAGCAGCCATGAAAGGGACAGGTTCGACGAGCAGTTCTTC,CASSHERDRFDEQFF,NA,TRBJ2-1,TRBD1,TRBV7-6
TGCGCCAGCAGTCACACCGCTACGGGGGCCAACGTCCTGACTTTC,CASSHTATGANVLTF,few,TRBJ2-6,NA,TRBV23-1
TGTGCCAGCAGTTATCCGGGACAGGCCCCAATGGGAGCTTTCTTT,CASSYPGQAPMGAFF,NA,TRBJ1-1,TRBD1,TRBV6-5
TGTGCCAGCGCGATCAGGGGTCGGGAGCTGTTTTTT,CASAIRGRELFF,few,TRBJ2-2,NA,TRBV7-9
TGTGCCAGCAGACCTGGAGCAGATGAGCAGTTCTTC,CASRPGADEQFF,NA,TRBJ2-1,NA,TRBV7-9
TGTGCCAGCAGCCTGGGGAGTAGTCACTACGAGCAGTACTTC,CASSLGSSHYEQYF,once,TRBJ2-7,NA,TRBV5-6
TGTGCCTGGGCCTTGCGGCTCACAGATACGCAGTATTTT,CAWALRLTDTQYF,NA,TRBJ2-3,NA,TRBV30